Relative to its sample, the clone carrying this T cell receptor beta chain is medium-sized. This sample was taken from a study of blood T cell repertoires in COVID-19. Repertoires were generated with immunoSEQ multiplex PCR, while TCRdb's copy carries only in-frame clones and drops some. The top ten hold 17% of the sample, which has 7,500 to 8,500 clones, less than 85% seen once. V dropped 6 bases and J dropped 5; count of bases not matched to a gene: 4. CDR3 length: 15 residues. Germline CDR1 MNHEY, CDR2 SVGAGI. The sequencing sample was made of peripheral blood. This clonotype was obtained from a human donor in a cohort sampled during active COVID-19. The chain is built from TRBV6-5 and TRBJ2-1; 13 nucleotides line up with TRBD2. The DNA for the CDR3 is TGTGCCAGCAGACCGGGACTAGCGGGAAACAATGAGCAGTTCTTC. It encodes CASRPGLAGNNEQFF.